This TCR beta chain was documented in a study of T cells in Graves' hyperthyroidism and ophthalmopathy (dated by TCRdb to about 2019). Turning to the overall study: Peripheral blood samples were taken at initial diagnosis, before any treatment was given. The 95 to 100 discovery patients were randomly divided into training and test sets at a 7:3 ratio. According to the paper, TCR Vbeta CDR3 sequencing was carried out on approximately 140 peripheral blood samples, which came from 40 to 45 ophthalmopathy, around 74 hyperthyroidism and around 17 progressor patients. In about 6 Graves' hyperthyroidism patients, the study also compared T-cell repertoires from thyroid tissue with T-cell repertoires from blood. After sampling, hyperthyroidism patients received methimazole starting at 30 mg daily, and ophthalmopathy patients received high-dose intravenous methylprednisolone. To identify TCR V-J signatures that set the groups apart, the researchers used a discovery cohort of about a hundred patients, made up of around 40 with Graves' ophthalmopathy and 55 to 65 with stable Graves' hyperthyroidism. Prospective prediction of ophthalmopathy was tested in an independent validation cohort consisting of some 20 hyperthyroidism patients and around 16 patients who later progressed to ophthalmopathy. What the work shows at the level of the full study, not this receptor alone: Sample size was not statistically predetermined, and blinding of investigators to group allocation was not performed. In validation, progression to ophthalmopathy was predicted by the model with 55% to 71% sensitivity and 72% to 80% specificity, a median of approximately 7.1 months before onset. Blood samples also contained most of the expanded thyroid clonotypes (frequency above 0.001), which suggests that blood repertoires may reflect thyroid immune responses. In cross-validation, a model built on a 13 V-J signature told ophthalmopathy apart from stable hyperthyroidism with 87.88% sensitivity and about 81% specificity, and in testing the same model reached 80%/75%.

Moderately to severely active disease, a Clinical Activity Score of at least 3, a NOSPECS grade of at least 4, and a duration under 3 months were present in ophthalmopathy patients. The study excluded patients with uncontrolled infections, other autoimmune diseases, pregnancy or lactation. Diagnoses were established on the basis of clinical symptoms, serum thyroxine and TRAb, thyroid ultrasound, and orbital computed tomography. PBMCs were separated from roughly 10 ml of fresh peripheral blood using Ficoll-Paque density gradient centrifugation. Total RNA was extracted using Trizol reagent, and RNA quality was assessed on an Agilent 2100 Bioanalyzer. V sheds 7 bases and J sheds 6 bases, leaving 15 bases between their ends. Per the germline V gene (reference sequence), LNHDA is the CDR1 and SQIVND is the CDR2. The cysteine opens and the phenylalanine closes a CDR3 of 13 amino acids. CDR3 DNA is the only sequence kept; it has 39 bases, read in frame from the first base.

The TCR beta CDR3 regions were amplified from RNA transcripts. The TCR CDR3 was subjected to a first round of RT-PCR using the HTBI primer set and the Qiagen OneStep RT-PCR kit. Libraries were constructed in a second round of multiplex PCR, after which size selection and purification were performed. The libraries were sequenced on an Illumina HiSeq2000 using paired-end 100 bp reads. In the authors' own workflow: SOAPnuke was used to process the raw data, throwing out any read that contained adapters or uncalled bases, had a mean Phred below 15, or lacked an exact constant-primer or identifier match. High-quality paired reads were merged using COPE v1.2.5, and each unique nucleotide sequence was defined as a clonotype. MiTCR v1.1 was used to align clonotypes to the IMGT TRBV, TRBD and TRBJ reference segments. Analysis was restricted to V-J combinations with a frequency above 0.0001, which covered over 98% of repertoires. The TCS score was defined as the ratio of F50 (clonal expansion) to E x V (chaos), calculated using BLOSUM62-based TCRdist between CDR3 peptides within each V-J. Welch's t-statistics and random forest reduced 500 to 550 V-J features to under 15, which were used in a naive Bayes classifier (R e1071). The Morisita-Horn index was used to measure how similar the thyroid and blood repertoires were. The public reads were reanalyzed by TCRdb: fastp trimming at Q25, MiXCR alignment, in-frame beta chains only. CDR3 protein sequences are deduplicated, and each keeps its most common genes and DNA. The V and J calls come from TCRdb's annotation, not from the publication. The sample table contains more than 500,000 distinct CDR3 sequences; only one count was recorded for 14% to 15% of them. About 4.5% of the sample goes to the ten largest clones.

This clonotype was picked up a small number of times. It lacks a known antigen. No much larger clone exists at a distance of one base, and base qualities are not known. Material for sequencing was blood. The clonotype was recovered from a woman in her thirties or forties with Graves' ophthalmopathy. The rearrangement combines TRBV19 with TRBJ1-2; TRBD1 is a possible D gene, resting on 5 matching bases. In nucleotide form, the sequence is TGTGCCAGTACTCCGCAGGGAGGTCATGGCTACACCTTC. The encoded protein is CASTPQGGHGYTF.